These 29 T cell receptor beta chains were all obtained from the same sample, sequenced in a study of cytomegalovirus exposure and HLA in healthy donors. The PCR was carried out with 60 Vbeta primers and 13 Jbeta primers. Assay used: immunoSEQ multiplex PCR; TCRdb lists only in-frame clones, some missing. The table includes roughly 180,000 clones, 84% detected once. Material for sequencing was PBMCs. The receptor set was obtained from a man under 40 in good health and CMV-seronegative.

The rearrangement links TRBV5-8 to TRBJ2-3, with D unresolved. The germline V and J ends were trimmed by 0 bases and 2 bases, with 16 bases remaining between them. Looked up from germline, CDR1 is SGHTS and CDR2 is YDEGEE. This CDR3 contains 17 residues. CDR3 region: CASSLAGLAVATDTQYF. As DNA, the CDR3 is TGTGCCAGCAGCTTGGCCGGGTTGGCGGTAGCCACAGATACGCAGTATTTT. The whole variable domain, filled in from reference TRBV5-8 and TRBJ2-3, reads EAGVTQSPTHLIKTRGQQATLRCSPISGHTSVYWYQQALGLGLQFLLWYDEGEERNRGNFPPRFSGRQFPNYSSELNVNALELEDSALYLCASSLAGLAVATDTQYFGPGTRLTVL.

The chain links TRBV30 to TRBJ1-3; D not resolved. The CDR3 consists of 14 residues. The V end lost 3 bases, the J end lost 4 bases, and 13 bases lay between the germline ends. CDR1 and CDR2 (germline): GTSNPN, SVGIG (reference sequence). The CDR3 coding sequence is TGTGCCTGGAGCCCCGGGAACCCAGGAAACACCATATATTTT. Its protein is CAWSPGNPGNTIYF. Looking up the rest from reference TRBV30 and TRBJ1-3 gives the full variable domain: SQTIHQWPATLVQPVGSPLSLECTVEGTSNPNLYWYRQAAGRGLQLLFYSVGIGQISSEVPQNLSASRPQDRQFILSSKKLLLSDSGFYLCAWSPGNPGNTIYFGEGSWLTVV.

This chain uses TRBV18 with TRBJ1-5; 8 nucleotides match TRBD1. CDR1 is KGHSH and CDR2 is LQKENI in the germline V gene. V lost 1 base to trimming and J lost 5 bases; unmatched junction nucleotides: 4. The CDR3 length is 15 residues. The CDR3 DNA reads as TGTGCCAGCTCACCACGGACAGGGCGGGATCAGCCCCAGCATTTT. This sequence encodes CASSPRTGRDQPQHF.

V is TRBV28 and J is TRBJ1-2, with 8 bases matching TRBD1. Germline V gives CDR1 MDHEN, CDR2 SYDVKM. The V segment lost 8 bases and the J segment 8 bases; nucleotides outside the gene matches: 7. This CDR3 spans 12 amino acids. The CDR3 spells CASLRTGNGYTF. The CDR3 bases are TGTGCCAGCCTTAGGACAGGGAACGGCTACACCTTC.

CDR3 region: CASSPSRTSLGNEQFF. The DNA for the CDR3 is TGTGCCAGCAGCCCAAGCAGGACTAGCTTGGGGAATGAGCAGTTCTTC. The chain recombines TRBV7-6 with TRBJ2-1; 8 positions match TRBD2. This CDR3 contains 16 residues. The V and J ends lost 5 bases and 7 bases, in that order; junction bases with no gene match: 13. Germline V lookup: CDR1 SGHVS, CDR2 FNYEAQ.

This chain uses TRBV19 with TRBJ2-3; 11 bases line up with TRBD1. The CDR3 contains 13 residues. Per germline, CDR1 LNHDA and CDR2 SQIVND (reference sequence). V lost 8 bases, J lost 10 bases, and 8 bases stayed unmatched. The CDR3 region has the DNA TGTGCCAGTGCGGACAGGGGGCAAGTGGCGCAGTATTTT. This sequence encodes CASADRGQVAQYF.

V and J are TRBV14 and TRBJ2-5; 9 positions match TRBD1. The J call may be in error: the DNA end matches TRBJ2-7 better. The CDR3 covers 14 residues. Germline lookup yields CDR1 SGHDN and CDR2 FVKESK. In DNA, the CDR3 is TGTGCCAGCAGCCTTGGACAGGGGCCCTACGAGCAGTACTTC. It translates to CASSLGQGPYEQYF.

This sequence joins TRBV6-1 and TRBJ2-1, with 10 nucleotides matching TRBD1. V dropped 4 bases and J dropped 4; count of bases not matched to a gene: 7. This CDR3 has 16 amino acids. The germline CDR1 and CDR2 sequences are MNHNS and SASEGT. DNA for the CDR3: TGTGCCAGCAGTGCCCTGACAGGGGGCCTTTACAATGAGCAGTTCTTC. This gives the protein CASSALTGGLYNEQFF.

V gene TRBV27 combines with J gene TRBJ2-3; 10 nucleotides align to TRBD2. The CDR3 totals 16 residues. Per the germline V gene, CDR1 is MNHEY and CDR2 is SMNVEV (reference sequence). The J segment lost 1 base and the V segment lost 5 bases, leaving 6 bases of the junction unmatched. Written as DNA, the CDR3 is TGTGCCAGCAGTATCATTCTAGCGGGAGGCACAGATACGCAGTATTTT. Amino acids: CASSIILAGGTDTQYF.

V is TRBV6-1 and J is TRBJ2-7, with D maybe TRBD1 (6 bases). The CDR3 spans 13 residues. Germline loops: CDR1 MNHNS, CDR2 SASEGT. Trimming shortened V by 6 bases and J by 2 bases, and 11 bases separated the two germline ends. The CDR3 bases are TGTGCCAGCAGAGGACAGATCACCTACGAGCAGTACTTC. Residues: CASRGQITYEQYF.

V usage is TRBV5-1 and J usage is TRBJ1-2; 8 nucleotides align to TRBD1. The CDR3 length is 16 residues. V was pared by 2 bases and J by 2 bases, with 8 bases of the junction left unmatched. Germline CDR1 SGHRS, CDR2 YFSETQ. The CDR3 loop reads CASSFTRDRKNYGYTF. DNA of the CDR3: TGCGCCAGCAGCTTTACCCGGGACAGGAAGAACTATGGCTACACCTTC.

The CDR3, as DNA: TGTGCCAGCAGGTTGTCTAGCGGGTCTCCTCGAGAGCAGTACTTC. This gives the protein CASRLSSGSPREQYF. This chain uses TRBV5-6 with TRBJ2-7, with 8 bases that match TRBD2. Germline V gene lookup returns CDR1 SGHDT and CDR2 YYEEEE. Germline trimming cut 5 bases from V and 7 bases from J; bases unmatched to any gene: 14. The CDR3 has 15 amino acids.

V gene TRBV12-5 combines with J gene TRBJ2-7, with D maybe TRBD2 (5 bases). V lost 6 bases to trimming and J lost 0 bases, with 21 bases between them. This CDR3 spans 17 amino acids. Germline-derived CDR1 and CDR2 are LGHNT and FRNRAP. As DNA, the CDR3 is TGTGCTAGTGGCCCCCGGACTGATTTTATACCCTCCTACGAGCAGTACTTC. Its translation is CASGPRTDFIPSYEQYF.

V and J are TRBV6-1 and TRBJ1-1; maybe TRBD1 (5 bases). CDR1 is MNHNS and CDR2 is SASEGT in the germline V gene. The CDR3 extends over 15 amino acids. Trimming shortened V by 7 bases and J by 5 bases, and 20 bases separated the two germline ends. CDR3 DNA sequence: TGTGCCAGCACCTCTGCGCTGGGGCTTCATACTGAAGCTTTCTTT. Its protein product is CASTSALGLHTEAFF.

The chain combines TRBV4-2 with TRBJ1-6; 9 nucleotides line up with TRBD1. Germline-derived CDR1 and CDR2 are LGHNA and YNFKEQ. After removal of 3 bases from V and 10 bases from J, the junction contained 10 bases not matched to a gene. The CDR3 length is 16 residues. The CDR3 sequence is CASSQVPGQGGSPLHF. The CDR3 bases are TGTGCCAGCAGCCAGGTTCCGGGACAGGGAGGATCACCCCTCCACTTT.

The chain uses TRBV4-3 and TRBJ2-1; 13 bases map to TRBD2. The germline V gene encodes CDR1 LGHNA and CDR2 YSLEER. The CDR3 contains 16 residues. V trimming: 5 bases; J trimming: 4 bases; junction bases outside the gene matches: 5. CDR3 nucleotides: TGCGCCAGCAGCGCCCAACTAGCGGGGGGGTACAATGAGCAGTTCTTC. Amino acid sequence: CASSAQLAGGYNEQFF.

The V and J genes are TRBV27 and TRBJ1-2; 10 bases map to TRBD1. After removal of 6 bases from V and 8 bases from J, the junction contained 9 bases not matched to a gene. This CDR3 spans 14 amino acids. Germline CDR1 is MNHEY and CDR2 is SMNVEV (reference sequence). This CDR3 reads CASSRDRGLGGYTF. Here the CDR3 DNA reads TGTGCCAGCAGCCGGGACAGGGGACTGGGGGGCTACACCTTC.

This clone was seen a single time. CDR3 bases: TGTGCCAGCAGCCAAGTCTTGCAGACCAGGGGCCAAGAGACCCAGTACTTC. It yields the protein CASSQVLQTRGQETQYF. The chain has TRBV4-2 and TRBJ2-5, with D possibly being TRBD1 (6 bases). The germline gives CDR1 LGHNA, CDR2 YNFKEQ. The CDR3 consists of 17 residues. Between the trimmed V and J ends, which lost 1 base and 1 base, there was a span of 16 bases.

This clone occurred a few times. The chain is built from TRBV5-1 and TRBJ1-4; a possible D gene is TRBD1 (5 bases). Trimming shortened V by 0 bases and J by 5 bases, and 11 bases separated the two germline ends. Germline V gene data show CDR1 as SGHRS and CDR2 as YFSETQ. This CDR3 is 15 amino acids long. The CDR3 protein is CASSLESRGNEKLFF. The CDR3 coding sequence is TGCGCCAGCAGCTTGGAGTCCCGGGGGAATGAAAAACTGTTTTTT.

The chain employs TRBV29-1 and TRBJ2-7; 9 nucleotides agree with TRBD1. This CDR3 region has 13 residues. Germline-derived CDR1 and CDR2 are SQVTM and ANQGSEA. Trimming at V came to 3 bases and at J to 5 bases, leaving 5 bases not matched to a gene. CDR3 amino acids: CSVEGQGLDEQYF. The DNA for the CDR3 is TGCAGCGTTGAGGGACAGGGTCTCGACGAGCAGTACTTC.

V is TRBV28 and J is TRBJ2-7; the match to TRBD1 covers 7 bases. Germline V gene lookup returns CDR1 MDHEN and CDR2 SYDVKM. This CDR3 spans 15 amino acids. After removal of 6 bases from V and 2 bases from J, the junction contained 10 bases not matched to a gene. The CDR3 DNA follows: TGTGCCAGCAGGGGGACCGGGACAGCCCCCTACGAGCAGTACTTC. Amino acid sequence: CASRGTGTAPYEQYF.

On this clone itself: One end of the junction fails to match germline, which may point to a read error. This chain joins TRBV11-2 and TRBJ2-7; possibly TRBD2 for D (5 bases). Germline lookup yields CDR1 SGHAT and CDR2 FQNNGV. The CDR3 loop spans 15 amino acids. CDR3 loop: CASSLEAGSSHEQYF. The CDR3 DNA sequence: TGTGCCAGCAGCTTAGAAGCTGGGAGCTCCCACGAGCAGTACTTC.

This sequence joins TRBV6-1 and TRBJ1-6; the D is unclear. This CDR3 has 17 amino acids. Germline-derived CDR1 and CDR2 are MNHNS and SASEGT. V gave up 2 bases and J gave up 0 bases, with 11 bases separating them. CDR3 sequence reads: CASSEKGGSSYNSPLHF. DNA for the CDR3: TGTGCCAGCAGTGAAAAGGGAGGGAGCTCCTATAATTCACCCCTCCACTTT.

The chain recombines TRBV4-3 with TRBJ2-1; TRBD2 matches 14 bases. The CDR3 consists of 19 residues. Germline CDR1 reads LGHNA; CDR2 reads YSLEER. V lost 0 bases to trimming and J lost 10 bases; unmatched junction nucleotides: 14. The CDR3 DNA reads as TGCGCCAGCAGCCAAGATCGAATCCGTCGACTAGCGGGAGGGTACGAGCAGTTCTTC. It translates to CASSQDRIRRLAGGYEQFF.

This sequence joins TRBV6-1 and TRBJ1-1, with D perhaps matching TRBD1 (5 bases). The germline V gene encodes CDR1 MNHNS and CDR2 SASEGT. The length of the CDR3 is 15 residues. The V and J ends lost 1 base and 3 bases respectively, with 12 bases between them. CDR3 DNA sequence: TGTGCCAGCAGTGAAGGTGCAGGGAGGGACACTGAAGCTTTCTTT. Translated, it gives CASSEGAGRDTEAFF.

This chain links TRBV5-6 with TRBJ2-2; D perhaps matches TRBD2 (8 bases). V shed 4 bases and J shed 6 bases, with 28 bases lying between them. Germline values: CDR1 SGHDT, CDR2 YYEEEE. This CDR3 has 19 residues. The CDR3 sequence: CASSHQGGGEAGAPGELFF. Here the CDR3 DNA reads TGTGCCAGCAGCCATCAAGGGGGCGGGGAAGCGGGAGCGCCCGGGGAGCTGTTTTTT.

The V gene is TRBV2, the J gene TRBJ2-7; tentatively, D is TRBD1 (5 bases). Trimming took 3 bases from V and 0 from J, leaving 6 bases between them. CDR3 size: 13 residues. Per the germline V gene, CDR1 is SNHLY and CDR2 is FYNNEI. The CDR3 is CASSEGHSYEQYF. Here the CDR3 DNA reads TGTGCCAGCAGTGAGGGGCACTCCTACGAGCAGTACTTC.

The CDR3 reads CAISESEAPSGNTIYF. In nucleotides, the CDR3 is TGTGCCATCAGTGAGTCGGAGGCCCCCTCTGGAAACACCATATATTTT. The V gene is TRBV10-3, the J gene TRBJ1-3; D unclear. Per the germline V gene, CDR1 is ENHRY and CDR2 is SYGVKD. The CDR3 is 16 residues long. V lost 0 bases, J lost 0 bases, and 9 bases lay in between.

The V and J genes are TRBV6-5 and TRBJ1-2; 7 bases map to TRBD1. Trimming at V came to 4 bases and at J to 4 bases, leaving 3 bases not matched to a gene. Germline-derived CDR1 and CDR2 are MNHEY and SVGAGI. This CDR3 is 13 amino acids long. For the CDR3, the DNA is TGTGCCAGCAGTTCTCGACAGGGCTATGGCTACACCTTC. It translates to CASSSRQGYGYTF.